The sequence of this T cell receptor beta chain was determined in a study of identifying expanded T cells in peripheral blood. Method: immunoSEQ multiplex PCR; TCRdb's copy keeps in-frame clones and lacks some. The data contain around 130,000 clones, 75% to 90% of them singletons. This CDR3 has 13 amino acids. V was shortened by 3 bases and J by 10 bases, with 14 bases between the two germline ends. Germline CDR1 and CDR2: SGHTA and FQGNSA. Study-wide results and caveats: Approximately 2-week clone count variance significantly increased as total template count grew. About 1.3 clones differed between technical replicates, versus 16.4 and 19 over time.

Concerning this clone itself: What it binds is not known.

V usage is TRBV7-2 and J usage is TRBJ2-3; the D gene is possibly TRBD2 (5 bases). This receptor was taken from a person aged 18 to 75 in good health. The material sequenced was blood. The CDR3 DNA follows: TGTGCCAGCAGCTTCAGCGAAGTACTAGCGCAGTATTTT. Protein product: CASSFSEVLAQYF.